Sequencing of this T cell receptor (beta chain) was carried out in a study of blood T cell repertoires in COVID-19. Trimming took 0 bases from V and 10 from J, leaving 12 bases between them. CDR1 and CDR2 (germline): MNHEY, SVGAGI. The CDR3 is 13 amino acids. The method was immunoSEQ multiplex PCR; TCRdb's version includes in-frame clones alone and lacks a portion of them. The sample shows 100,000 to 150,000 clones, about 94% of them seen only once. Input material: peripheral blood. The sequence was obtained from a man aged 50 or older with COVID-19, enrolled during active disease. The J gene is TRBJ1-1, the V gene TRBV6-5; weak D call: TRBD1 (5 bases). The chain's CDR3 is CASSYSMGRGAFF. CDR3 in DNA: TGTGCCAGCAGTTACTCGATGGGGCGGGGAGCTTTCTTT.